The 9 T cell receptor beta chains listed next were all sequenced from one sample in a study of cytomegalovirus exposure and HLA in healthy donors. The PCR employed 60 Vbeta primers together with 13 Jbeta primers. Method: immunoSEQ multiplex PCR; TCRdb's copy keeps in-frame clones and lacks some. The table shows 150,000 to 200,000 clones, with roughly four fifths occurring only once. Input material: PBMCs. The source is a man aged 45-65 years in good health and CMV-seropositive.

The chain joins TRBV15 to TRBJ2-7, with D perhaps matching TRBD2 (7 bases). Germline lookup yields CDR1 LNHNV and CDR2 YYDKDF (reference sequence). The CDR3 is made up of 16 amino acids. V was pared by 0 bases and J by 2 bases, with 14 bases between. The CDR3 spells CATSRDFEGGAYEQYF. The CDR3 coding sequence is TGTGCCACCAGCAGAGATTTTGAGGGGGGGGCCTACGAGCAGTACTTC.

CDR3 sequence reads: CASRSRGTDTQYF. CDR3 nucleotides: TGTGCCAGTAGGAGCAGGGGCACAGATACGCAGTATTTT. The chain links TRBV19 to TRBJ2-3; D is possibly TRBD1 (5 bases). Germline lookup yields CDR1 LNHDA and CDR2 SQIVND (reference sequence). Trimming cost V 6 bases and J 1 base, with 8 bases left between them. The CDR3 extends over 13 amino acids.

CDR3 loop: CASRAGGSSYEQYF. CDR3 sequence (DNA): TGTGCCAGCAGAGCGGGGGGGAGCTCCTACGAGCAGTACTTC. This rearrangement joins TRBV2 to TRBJ2-5; 10 positions match TRBD2. Matching the DNA end better, TRBJ2-7 makes the J call doubtful. The CDR3 length is 14 residues. Germline-derived CDR1 and CDR2 are SNHLY and FYNNEI.

The V call is TRBV6-1, the J call TRBJ2-2; 11 positions match TRBD2. V dropped 7 bases and J dropped 4; count of bases not matched to a gene: 2. The CDR3 contains 14 residues. CDR1 is MNHNS and CDR2 is SASEGT in the germline V gene. The CDR3: CASKGTSGTGELFF. CDR3 DNA: TGTGCCAGCAAGGGGACTAGCGGCACCGGGGAGCTGTTTTTT.

The V call is TRBV5-4, the J call TRBJ2-6; D remains unclear. The CDR3 spans 13 residues. The V gene lost 5 bases and the J gene lost 2 bases, with 5 bases spanning the gap. CDR1 and CDR2 from the germline V gene are SGHNT and YYREEE (reference sequence). For the CDR3, the DNA is TGTGCCAGCAGACGCGCTGGGGCCAACGTCCTGACTTTC. It codes for CASRRAGANVLTF.

The chain uses TRBV5-6 and TRBJ2-6; D is possibly TRBD1 (5 bases). Germline CDR1 SGHDT, CDR2 YYEEEE. V lost 4 bases and J 4 bases, leaving 12 bases between the germline ends. The CDR3 is 15 amino acids. In DNA form, the CDR3 reads TGTGCCAGCAGCCTAGGGGTTTCGGGGGCCAACGTCCTGACTTTC. Translated: CASSLGVSGANVLTF. Full variable domain (missing parts from reference TRBV5-6 and TRBJ2-6): DAGVTQSPTHLIKTRGQQVTLRCSPKSGHDTVSWYQQALGQGPQFIFQYYEEEERQRGNFPDRFSGHQFPNYSSELNVNALLLGDSALYLCASSLGVSGANVLTFGAGSRLTVL.

The V and J genes are TRBV9 and TRBJ2-3, with TRBD2 matching over 10 bases. The CDR3 is 18 residues long. The V gene's germline CDR1 is SGDLS and CDR2 YYNGEE. Germline trimming cut 0 bases from V and 0 bases from J; bases unmatched to any gene: 7. CDR3 coding DNA: TGTGCCAGCAGCGTAGAACTAGCGGGGACCTCTAGCACAGATACGCAGTATTTT. This gives the protein CASSVELAGTSSTDTQYF.

V is TRBV29-1 and J is TRBJ1-2; D remains ambiguous. The V gene's germline CDR1 is SQVTM and CDR2 ANQGSEA. The CDR3 consists of 12 residues. V lost 2 bases and J lost 2, with 6 bases in between. CDR3 residues: CSVETRNYGYTF. CDR3 DNA sequence: TGCAGCGTTGAAACCCGGAACTATGGCTACACCTTC.

This clone was seen just once. The V gene is TRBV29-1, the J gene TRBJ2-7, with D possibly being TRBD1 (6 bases). The CDR3 extends over 14 amino acids. In germline, CDR1 is SQVTM, CDR2 ANQGSEA. V lost 3 bases and J 2 bases, leaving 14 bases between the germline ends. The CDR3 loop is CSVDGNRDPYEQYF. The CDR3 DNA is TGCAGCGTTGATGGAAACAGGGACCCCTACGAGCAGTACTTC.